These T cell receptor beta chains were read from a single sample in a study of cytomegalovirus exposure and HLA in healthy donors. Sequenced by immunoSEQ multiplex PCR; TCRdb stores in-frame clones only, minus some. The table records about 91,000 clones, about two thirds of them present only once. The specimen was PBMCs. All receptors come from a human donor in good health. CDR3s include the opening cysteine and the closing phenylalanine or tryptophan. Fields, in order: clone size, D gene, V gene, J gene, CDR3 protein, CDR3 DNA. D genes are given only for firm matches. Not every row has a clone size; where given, it reads once, few, many or a size class.

>NA|TRBD1|TRBV5-6|TRBJ2-5
CASSLGTGAFGTQYF
TGTGCCAGCAGCTTGGGGACAGGGGCTTTTGGGACCCAGTACTTC
>NA|TRBD1|TRBV6-6|TRBJ2-7
CASSYSGTAFSEQYF
TGTGCCAGCAGTTACTCGGGGACAGCTTTTTCCGAGCAGTACTTC
>NA|NA|TRBV30|TRBJ1-5
CAWSRGRRSNQPQHF
TGTGCCTGGAGTAGGGGCCGCAGGAGCAATCAGCCCCAGCATTTT
>NA|NA|TRBV4-2|TRBJ2-7
CASSQNQGHYEQYF
TGTGCCAGCAGCCAAAATCAGGGGCACTACGAGCAGTACTTC
>NA|NA|TRBV7-2|TRBJ1-1
CASSSRGWDTETFF
TGTGCCAGCAGCTCGAGGGGCTGGGACACTGAAACTTTCTTT
>NA|TRBD1|TRBV11-2|TRBJ2-1
CASSLVTGGGYNEQFF
TGTGCCAGCAGCTTAGTGACAGGGGGGGGGTACAATGAGCAGTTCTTC
>few|NA|TRBV6-1|TRBJ2-7
CASSASGSGEQYF
TGTGCCAGCAGTGCCTCAGGGTCAGGAGAGCAGTACTTC
>few|NA|TRBV6-4|TRBJ2-2
CASSDSQDTYTGELFF
TGTGCCAGCAGTGACTCTCAGGACACCTACACCGGGGAGCTGTTTTTT
>NA|NA|TRBV11-2|TRBJ1-3
CASSLNRANTIYF
TGTGCCAGCAGCTTAAACAGGGCTAACACCATATATTTT
>NA|TRBD1|TRBV5-1|TRBJ1-5
CASSSGQGDVTQHF
TGCGCCAGCAGCTCGGGACAGGGGGACGTGACCCAGCATTTT
>few|NA|TRBV13|TRBJ1-1
CASSLYPGQGTEAFF
TGTGCCAGCAGCTTATACCCCGGGCAGGGCACTGAAGCTTTCTTT
>NA|NA|TRBV5-1|TRBJ2-1
CASSRTTENNEQFF
TGCGCCAGCAGCAGAACGACAGAAAACAATGAGCAGTTCTTC
>NA|NA|TRBV5-1|TRBJ2-2
CASSLEPPPGELFF
TGCGCCAGCAGCTTGGAGCCCCCACCCGGGGAGCTGTTTTTT
>few|TRBD1|TRBV6-5|TRBJ1-4
CASSNGQGGHEKLFF
TGTGCCAGCAGTAACGGACAGGGCGGACATGAAAAACTGTTTTTT
>NA|TRBD1|TRBV29-1|TRBJ2-5
CSGGTGGGETQYF
TGCAGCGGCGGTACAGGGGGTGGCGAGACCCAGTACTTC
>few|NA|TRBV5-4|TRBJ2-3
CASSFKGADTQYF
TGTGCCAGCAGCTTCAAGGGGGCAGATACGCAGTATTTT
>NA|TRBD1|TRBV7-9|TRBJ2-3
CASSWGTGETDTQYF
TGTGCCAGCAGCTGGGGGACAGGGGAGACAGATACGCAGTATTTT
>NA|NA|TRBV11-2|TRBJ1-2
CASSPGGFYYGYTF
TGTGCCAGCAGCCCCGGGGGGTTCTACTATGGCTACACCTTC
>NA|TRBD1|TRBV5-1|TRBJ2-7
CASSTGTGGFEQYF
TGCGCCAGCAGCACCGGGACAGGGGGTTTCGAGCAGTACTTC
>NA|NA|TRBV7-3|TRBJ1-2
CASSQWGGDGYTF
TGTGCCAGCAGTCAGTGGGGAGGGGATGGCTACACCTTC
>NA|TRBD2|TRBV18|TRBJ2-2
CASSPTGGRLTGELFF
TGTGCCAGCTCACCAACGGGGGGGCGTCTTACCGGGGAGCTGTTTTTT
>NA|NA|TRBV11-3|TRBJ1-2
CASSLGVLEGRLNYGYTF
TGTGCCAGCAGCTTAGGGGTCCTCGAGGGTAGGCTTAACTATGGCTACACCTTC
>NA|TRBD2|TRBV4-2|TRBJ2-7
CASAQASGGASYEQYF
TGTGCCAGCGCCCAGGCTAGCGGGGGGGCCTCCTACGAGCAGTACTTC
>NA|TRBD2|TRBV11-1|TRBJ2-3
CASSRRGGRSTDTQYF
TGTGCCAGCAGCCGACGGGGGGGCCGGAGCACAGATACGCAGTATTTT
>NA|NA|TRBV11-1|TRBJ2-3
CASRGDLALTQYF
TGTGCCAGCAGGGGGGACCTAGCGTTAACGCAGTATTTT
>few|NA|TRBV6-5|TRBJ1-2
CASTQAALNYGYTF
TGTGCCAGCACCCAGGCAGCCCTTAACTATGGCTACACCTTC
>once|TRBD2|TRBV9|TRBJ2-3
CASSPHPTSGSTDTQYF
TGTGCCAGCAGCCCTCACCCGACTAGCGGAAGCACAGATACGCAGTATTTT
>NA|TRBD2|TRBV19|TRBJ2-3
CASSSGGPDTQYF
TGTGCCAGTAGTAGCGGGGGGCCCGATACGCAGTATTTT
>NA|NA|TRBV11-2|TRBJ1-5
CTSSFGGGDNQPQHF
TGTACCAGCAGTTTCGGGGGTGGGGACAATCAGCCCCAGCATTTT
>NA|TRBD2|TRBV7-2|TRBJ2-7
CASRRLTSGVYEQYF
TGTGCCAGCAGGCGATTAACTAGCGGGGTCTACGAGCAGTACTTC
>NA|NA|TRBV11-3|TRBJ2-1
CASSLRGGPTEQFF
TGTGCCAGCAGCTTGAGGGGGGGCCCCACTGAGCAGTTCTTC
>NA|NA|TRBV19|TRBJ1-1
CASSTPTNTEAFF
TGTGCCAGTAGTACCCCCACTAACACTGAAGCTTTCTTT
>NA|TRBD1|TRBV6-5|TRBJ1-1
CASSRGQVQAFF
TGTGCCAGCAGCCGCGGACAGGTCCAAGCTTTCTTT
>few|NA|TRBV4-1|TRBJ1-5
CASRPLPTGSGQPQHF
TGCGCCAGCAGACCCCTACCCACAGGGTCTGGACAGCCCCAGCATTTT
>few|NA|TRBV5-8|TRBJ2-1
CASSFDLDSYNEQFF
TGTGCCAGCAGCTTCGACCTGGACAGTTACAATGAGCAGTTCTTC
>NA|TRBD2|TRBV7-2|TRBJ2-7
CASTASGGAGTEQYF
TGTGCCAGCACCGCTAGCGGGGGGGCCGGGACTGAGCAGTACTTC
>NA|TRBD1|TRBV4-3|TRBJ1-5
CASSPGQGIDQPQHF
TGCGCCAGCAGTCCCGGACAGGGTATAGATCAGCCCCAGCATTTT
>NA|NA|TRBV19|TRBJ1-2
CASSIDLQTVGYTF
TGTGCCAGTAGTATAGATCTACAGACGGTTGGCTACACCTTC
>NA|TRBD1|TRBV19|TRBJ1-5
CASSARQGAFESNQPQHF
TGTGCCAGTAGCGCGCGGCAGGGGGCTTTCGAAAGCAATCAGCCCCAGCATTTT
>NA|TRBD1|TRBV6-4|TRBJ1-5
CASGLAGTGDNSNQPQHF
TGTGCCAGCGGTCTAGCCGGGACAGGGGACAATAGCAATCAGCCCCAGCATTTT
>NA|TRBD1|TRBV14|TRBJ2-5
CASSPTQGAFQETQYF
TGTGCCAGCAGCCCCACCCAGGGGGCGTTCCAAGAGACCCAGTACTTC
>NA|NA|TRBV11-3|TRBJ2-7
CASSFGQTIYEQYF
TGTGCCAGCAGCTTTGGACAGACAATCTACGAGCAGTACTTC